This paragraph covers one T cell receptor (beta chain) sequence. It lacks a known antigen. One base away there is no much larger clone; base qualities are not given. The immunoSEQ Assay was used to sequence TCR beta CDR3 regions from DNA. Concerning the study's data processing: T cell density was computed as TCR beta template counts normalized to usable DNA estimated by amplifying housekeeping genes. Richness was estimated with the preseqR package, extrapolating to 400,000 templates for PBMC samples and 120,000 templates for tissue samples. Clonality was defined by subtracting Pielou's evenness from one. Tissue-enriched TCRs were identified through differential abundance testing performed on productive amino-acid clonotypes, with a minimum total count of 5 and an alpha of 0.1. The Jaccard Index and the Morisita Overlap Index were used to measure repertoire overlap between compartments. TCR beta CDR3s were clustered by GLIPH together with public tetramer-defined viral CDR3s, and at least three viral sequences plus V-gene enrichment were required for viral motifs. The source is immuneACCESS, and TCRdb retained only in-frame sequences with V and J called. Part of the clones is not carried over; for the studies checked, unresolved V genes explain less than half of this, and the remainder is unexplained. That table supplies the V and J calls and clone size; D and trimming were determined from the DNA. Recorded for this sample are 100,000 to 150,000 clones; roughly nine tenths of them occurred a single time. Jointly, the top ten make up approximately 1.5% of the sample.

This sample was taken from a study of T cells in localized non-small cell lung cancer (TCRdb year 2020). About the investigation overall: The study examined T cell repertoires in 200 to 300 patients with early-stage NSCLC and compared tumors with uninvolved tumor-adjacent lungs. NSCLC patients had a mean age of roughly 69 years, and 120 to 150 were male and over 85 female. The cohort consisted of around 250 treatment-naive NSCLC patients whose localized lung tumors had been resected. What the study reported, not specific to this receptor: Because the study design was exploratory, TCR variables were selected using unadjusted p-values without false-discovery rate correction. Of the top 100 tumor clones, a median of approximately 60 were detected in paired uninvolved adjacent lung; 28 were also among that lung's top 100. Because multi-region tumor sequencing was not performed, intratumor heterogeneity could not be ruled out. The highest T cell clonality was observed in uninvolved tumor-adjacent lung, where clonality exceeded that of tumor, suggesting that antigenic responses were more focused in uninvolved tumor-adjacent lung. Higher blood T cell density associated with longer overall survival, while higher adjacent-lung clonality associated with shorter survival.

Including cysteine and phenylalanine, the CDR3 has 16 amino acids. The retained sequence is limited to the CDR3, 48 bases, with the frame set at the first base. Germline trimming: 3 bases from V, 1 base from J; junction bases outside gene matches: 6. CDR1 and CDR2, per the germline V gene, are KGHSH and LQKENI. At diagnosis, tumor, uninvolved tumor-adjacent lung and peripheral blood were collected and then preserved as a mix of FFPE and fresh-frozen material. For TCR repertoire profiling, blood samples were analyzed as peripheral blood mononuclear cells. The origin of this receptor is a female donor older than 55 with stage I lung adenocarcinoma. Sequencing used peripheral blood, obtained before any cancer treatment. The chain is assembled from TRBV18 and TRBJ1-1; the central 9 bases match TRBD1. Here the CDR3 is given as CASSPGQGPGNTEAFF. Here is the DNA: TGTGCCAGCTCACCGGGACAGGGTCCGGGGAACACTGAAGCTTTCTTT. The reference TRBV18 and TRBJ1-1 proteins fill in what lies around the CDR3, so the full variable domain reads NAGVMQNPRHLVRRRGQEARLRCSPMKGHSHVYWYRQLPEEGLKFMVYLQKENIIDESGMPKERFSAEFPKEGPSILRIQQVVRGDSAAYFCASSPGQGPGNTEAFFGQGTRLTVV.